This TCR beta chain was sequenced for a study of T cell responses to AZD1222 COVID-19 vaccine. Study results and limitations: Possibly, clonal diversity was underestimated; donors were largely white British and included more females. None of the repertoires were sampled until the peak T cell response had passed. Vaccination with two AZD1222 doses was followed by a rise in Spike-specific TCR breadth and depth.

Worth noting for this clone: As yet, its antigen is unknown.

Second doses were pooled across both intervals (about 4 or about 12 weeks). The CDR3 is made up of 16 amino acids. Germline V gene data show CDR1 as MGHRA and CDR2 as YSYEKL. The V and J ends lost 0 bases and 5 bases, in that order; junction bases with no gene match: 6. The data were produced by immunoSEQ multiplex PCR, yet TCRdb's version contains in-frame clones alone and is incomplete. The sample has about 150,000 clones; approximately 91% are singletons. The gene calls are TRBV4-1 and TRBJ2-5; 10 nucleotides align to TRBD2. This sequence originates from an adult who received the AZD1222 COVID-19 vaccine. The specimen was peripheral blood, collected 28 days after the second AZD1222 dose. The CDR3 DNA sequence: TGCGCCAGCAGCCAAGATAGGCTAGCGGGAGCTGAGACCCAGTACTTC. This gives the protein CASSQDRLAGAETQYF.